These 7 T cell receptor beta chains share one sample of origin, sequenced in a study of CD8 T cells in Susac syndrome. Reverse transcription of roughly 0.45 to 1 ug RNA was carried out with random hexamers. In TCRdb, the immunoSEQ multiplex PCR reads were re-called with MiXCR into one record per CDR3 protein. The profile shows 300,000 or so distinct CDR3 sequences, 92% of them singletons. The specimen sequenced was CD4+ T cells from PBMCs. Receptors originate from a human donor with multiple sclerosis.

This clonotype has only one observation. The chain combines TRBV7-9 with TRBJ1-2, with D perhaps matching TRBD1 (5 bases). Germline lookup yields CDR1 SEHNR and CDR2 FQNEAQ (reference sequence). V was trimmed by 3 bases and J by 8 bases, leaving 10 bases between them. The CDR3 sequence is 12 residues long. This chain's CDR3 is CASSFGGEGYTF. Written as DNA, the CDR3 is TGTGCCAGCAGCTTTGGAGGGGAGGGCTACACCTTC.

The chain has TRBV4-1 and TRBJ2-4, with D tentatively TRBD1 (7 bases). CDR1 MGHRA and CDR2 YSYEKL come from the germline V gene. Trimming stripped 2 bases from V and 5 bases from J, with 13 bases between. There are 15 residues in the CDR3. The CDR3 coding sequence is TGCGCCAGCAGCCAATACAGGGGAGGCCAAAACATTCAGTACTTC. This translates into CASSQYRGGQNIQYF.

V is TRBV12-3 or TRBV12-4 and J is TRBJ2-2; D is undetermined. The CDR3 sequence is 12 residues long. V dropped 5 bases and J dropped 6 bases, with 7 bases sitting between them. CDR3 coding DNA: TGTGCCAGCAGTATTGCTGCCGGGGAGCTGTTTTTT. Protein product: CASSIAAGELFF.

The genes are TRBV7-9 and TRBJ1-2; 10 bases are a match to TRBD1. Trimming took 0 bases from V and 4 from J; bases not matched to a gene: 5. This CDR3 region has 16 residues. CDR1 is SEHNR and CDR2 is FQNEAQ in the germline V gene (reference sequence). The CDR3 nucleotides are TGTGCCAGCAGCTTAGCCCGGGACAGGGGAGTCTATGGCTACACCTTC. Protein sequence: CASSLARDRGVYGYTF.

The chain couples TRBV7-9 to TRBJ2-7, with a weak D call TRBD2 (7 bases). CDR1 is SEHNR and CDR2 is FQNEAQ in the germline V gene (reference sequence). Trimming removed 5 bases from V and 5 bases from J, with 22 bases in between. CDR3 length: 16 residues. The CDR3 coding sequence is TGTGCCAGCAGCCTCCAGGGAGGGGGGATCGTCCACGAGCAGTACTTC. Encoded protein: CASSLQGGGIVHEQYF.

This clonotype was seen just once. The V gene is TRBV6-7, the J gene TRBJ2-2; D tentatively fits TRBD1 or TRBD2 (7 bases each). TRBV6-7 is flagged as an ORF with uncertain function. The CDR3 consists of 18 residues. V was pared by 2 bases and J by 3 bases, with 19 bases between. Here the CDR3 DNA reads TGTGCCAGCAGTTACCCGAAGGGGGCCCGGGAGGACACCGGGGAGCTGTTTTTT. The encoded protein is CASSYPKGAREDTGELFF.

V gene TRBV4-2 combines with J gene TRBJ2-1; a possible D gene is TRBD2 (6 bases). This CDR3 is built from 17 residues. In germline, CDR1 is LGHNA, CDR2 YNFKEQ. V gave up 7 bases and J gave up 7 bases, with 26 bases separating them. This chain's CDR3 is CASTIFPREESGNEQFF. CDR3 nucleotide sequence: TGTGCCAGCACCATCTTTCCGAGGGAGGAGTCGGGGAATGAGCAGTTCTTC.